The table lists the clone carrying this T cell receptor beta chain with many counts. This record comes from a study of metastatic and nonmetastatic thyroid tumors. The CDR3 sequence is 14 residues long. Per germline, CDR1 SGHAT and CDR2 FQNNGV. V lost 5 bases, J lost 5 bases, and 15 bases lay in between. With MiXCR, TCRdb called clones anew from the PCR reads. The table records about 40,000 clones, approximately 19% of them present only once. All patients were untreated before thyroid surgery. The sequenced sample consisted of tumor tissue. The rearrangement joins TRBV11-2 to TRBJ1-1; perhaps TRBD1 as D (5 bases). This receptor was identified in a female donor with papillary thyroid cancer or a benign thyroid nodule (not recorded which). Some clones in this sample may be carry-over from other donors' samples. The CDR3 nucleotides read TGTGCCAGCAGCCCTCAGGGCAGTAGGACTGAAGCTTTCTTT. Amino acid sequence: CASSPQGSRTEAFF.